The next 22 T cell receptor beta chains were all read from a single sample in a study of blood T cell repertoires in COVID-19. Assay used: immunoSEQ multiplex PCR; TCRdb lists only in-frame clones, some missing. This table holds about 320,000 clones, roughly 86% found once. What was sequenced was PBMCs or T cells enriched from blood (not recorded which). These receptor sequences come from a woman aged 18-30 years who had recovered from COVID-19.

This rearrangement joins TRBV29-1 to TRBJ1-4, with a possible D match to TRBD1 (6 bases). Germline assignment: CDR1 SQVTM and CDR2 ANQGSEA. The CDR3 consists of 14 residues. The V end lost 4 bases, the J end lost 3 bases, and 12 bases lay between the germline ends. The CDR3 bases are TGCAGCGTTGGAACAGGGTTGCCTAATGAAAAACTGTTTTTT. Translating gives CSVGTGLPNEKLFF.

The CDR3 protein is CASSFATGDGYTF. The CDR3 nucleotides are TGTGCCAGCAGTTTTGCTACAGGGGATGGCTACACCTTC. The chain employs TRBV27 and TRBJ1-2, with 7 nucleotides matching TRBD1. The CDR3 loop spans 13 amino acids. Germline V lookup: CDR1 MNHEY, CDR2 SMNVEV (reference sequence). Unmatched junction bases numbered 4, after V lost 3 bases and J lost 6 bases.

The chain recombines TRBV5-6 with TRBJ1-4; a possible D gene is TRBD1 (5 bases). The V gene's germline CDR1 is SGHDT and CDR2 YYEEEE. There are 14 residues in the CDR3. V was trimmed by 1 base and J by 4 bases, leaving 8 bases between them. The CDR3 nucleotides are TGTGCCAGCAGCTTGCAGGGTTATAATGAAAAACTGTTTTTT. It is translated as CASSLQGYNEKLFF.

The rearrangement uses TRBV6-4 and TRBJ2-3; no firm D call. The CDR3 has 14 amino acids. The V and J ends lost 3 bases and 7 bases respectively, with 14 bases between them. CDR1 and CDR2 from the germline V gene are MRHNA and SNTAGT. Here the CDR3 DNA reads TGTGCCAGCAGTGAGAGTCCGGGTGCATATACGCAGTATTTT. Its protein is CASSESPGAYTQYF.

The chain combines TRBV13 with TRBJ1-1; TRBD1 matches at 11 bases. The V gene's germline CDR1 is PRHDT and CDR2 FYEKMQ (reference sequence). With V trimmed by 5 bases and J by 6 bases, 8 bases remained unmatched. This CDR3 has 15 residues. CDR3 region: CASSPYGQGAAEAFF. The CDR3 DNA reads TGTGCCAGCAGCCCATACGGACAGGGGGCGGCTGAAGCTTTCTTT.

The chain employs TRBV4-3 and TRBJ2-5; TRBD2 matches 8 bases. Germline CDR1 is LGHNA and CDR2 is YSLEER. The V segment lost 5 bases and the J segment 1 base; nucleotides outside the gene matches: 6. The CDR3 totals 15 residues. CDR3 DNA: TGCGCCAGCAGCTTTTTAGCGGGGATCCAAGAGACCCAGTACTTC. Its protein product is CASSFLAGIQETQYF.

The genes are TRBV28 and TRBJ1-2; no clear D. This CDR3 is built from 13 residues. V lost 6 bases and J 5 bases, leaving 13 bases between the germline ends. Looked up from germline, CDR1 is MDHEN and CDR2 is SYDVKM. The CDR3 loop reads CASRLPERYGYTF. The CDR3 DNA reads TGTGCCAGCAGGTTACCCGAGAGGTATGGCTACACCTTC.

The chain recombines TRBV5-5 with TRBJ1-4; no definite D call. V shed 0 bases and J shed 6 bases, with 15 bases lying between them. Germline V gene lookup returns CDR1 SGHKS and CDR2 YYEKEE (reference sequence). The CDR3 is made up of 16 amino acids. CDR3 nucleotide sequence: TGTGCCAGCAGCTTGGCTACGGGGAGGGTCGATGAAAAACTGTTTTTT. It encodes CASSLATGRVDEKLFF.

CDR3 region: CAWSARISGNTIYF. CDR3 nucleotide sequence: TGTGCCTGGAGTGCGCGGATCTCTGGAAACACCATATATTTT. The chain has TRBV30 and TRBJ1-3; no definite D call. The CDR3 extends over 14 amino acids. V lost 1 base and J 0 bases, leaving 7 bases between the germline ends. Germline V lookup: CDR1 GTSNPN, CDR2 SVGIG (reference sequence).

The J gene is TRBJ1-1, the V gene TRBV20-1, with D possibly being TRBD1 (6 bases). The V end was cut by 5 bases, the J end by 5 bases, with 9 bases between. In germline, CDR1 is DFQATT, CDR2 SNEGSKA (reference sequence). This CDR3 is 11 amino acids long. This CDR3 is CSASGQTEAFF. CDR3 in DNA: TGCAGTGCTTCCGGACAGACTGAAGCTTTCTTT.

The J gene is TRBJ2-1, the V gene TRBV9; TRBD1 matches 7 bases. V shed 0 bases and J 4 bases; nucleotides not matched to a gene: 7. This CDR3 spans 16 amino acids. Per germline, CDR1 SGDLS and CDR2 YYNGEE. The DNA for the CDR3 is TGTGCCAGCAGCGTAGGATGGGACAGCACTTACAATGAGCAGTTCTTC. This gives the protein CASSVGWDSTYNEQFF.

The table lists this clone with a count of one. CDR3 loop: CASSGQDGTEAFF. In nucleotides, the CDR3 is TGTGCCAGCAGTGGACAGGATGGGACTGAAGCTTTCTTT. V and J are TRBV2 and TRBJ1-1, with D possibly TRBD1 on 6 matching bases. Germline V gene data show CDR1 as SNHLY and CDR2 as FYNNEI. CDR3 size: 13 residues. V was trimmed by 4 bases and J by 5 bases, leaving 11 bases between them.

V usage is TRBV19 and J usage is TRBJ1-2, with 9 bases identical to TRBD1. CDR1 LNHDA and CDR2 SQIVND come from the germline V gene (reference sequence). This CDR3 comprises 13 residues. The junction had 5 bases not matched to a gene; V was cut back by 6 bases and J by 6 bases. The CDR3: CASRRDRADGYTF. The CDR3, as DNA: TGTGCCAGTAGGAGGGACAGGGCTGATGGCTACACCTTC.

The chain has TRBV7-9 and TRBJ1-1; D is ambiguous. In germline, CDR1 is SEHNR, CDR2 FQNEAQ (reference sequence). V lost 5 bases to trimming and J lost 5 bases, with 21 bases between them. This CDR3 has 16 amino acids. CDR3 region: CASSPYGELVSTEAFF. DNA of the CDR3: TGTGCCAGCAGCCCCTACGGAGAACTTGTTAGTACTGAAGCTTTCTTT.

This chain links TRBV18 with TRBJ1-2; TRBD1 matches 11 bases. This CDR3 region has 14 residues. Germline loops: CDR1 KGHSH, CDR2 LQKENI. The trim removed 5 bases at V and 6 bases at J, leaving 5 bases unmatched. The CDR3 nucleotides read TGTGCCAGCTCATACCAGGGACAGGGGGATGGCTACACCTTC. Its translation: CASSYQGQGDGYTF.

The J gene is TRBJ1-6, the V gene TRBV18; 9 bases are a match to TRBD1. V was clipped by 3 bases and J by 4 bases; unmatched bases: 4. CDR1 and CDR2 (germline): KGHSH, LQKENI. This CDR3 contains 16 residues. CDR3 sequence: CASSPEGQGYNSPLHF. The CDR3 coding sequence is TGTGCCAGCTCACCGGAGGGACAGGGTTATAATTCACCCCTCCACTTT.

The J gene is TRBJ2-3, the V gene TRBV27; TRBD1 matches 8 bases. The length of the CDR3 is 12 residues. Losses at the gene ends were 6 bases for V and 6 bases for J; bases not matched to a gene: 2. CDR1 MNHEY and CDR2 SMNVEV come from the germline V gene (reference sequence). The CDR3 here is CASRRQGDTQYF. The CDR3 coding sequence is TGTGCCAGCAGGCGACAGGGGGATACGCAGTATTTT.

This chain connects TRBV10-3 to TRBJ1-5; 10 positions agree with TRBD1. With V trimmed by 0 bases and J by 4 bases, 6 bases remained unmatched. Germline loops: CDR1 ENHRY, CDR2 SYGVKD. This CDR3 region has 17 residues. CDR3 DNA: TGTGCCATCAGTGAGTCGAATGGGACAGGGGCGAATCAGCCCCAGCATTTT. Protein: CAISESNGTGANQPQHF.

This chain uses TRBV11-3 with TRBJ1-1; D ambiguous. This CDR3 is 13 amino acids long. CDR1 and CDR2 (germline): SGHNT, YENEEA. Trimming took 4 bases from V and 5 from J, leaving 11 bases between them. DNA of the CDR3: TGTGCCAGCAGCTCAGGAAGAGGGACTGAAGCTTTCTTT. Residues: CASSSGRGTEAFF.

This clone came up a few times. The V and J genes are TRBV11-1 and TRBJ1-2, with D possibly TRBD1 on 6 matching bases. Germline V gene lookup returns CDR1 SGHAT and CDR2 FQDESV (reference sequence). V was pared by 4 bases and J by 6 bases, with 9 bases between. The length of the CDR3 is 12 residues. DNA of the CDR3: TGTGCCAGCAGCTCTAACAGGGATGGCTACACCTTC. It translates to CASSSNRDGYTF. Supplemented by reference TRBV11-1 and TRBJ1-2, the full variable domain reads EAEVAQSPRYKITEKSQAVAFWCDPISGHATLYWYRQILGQGPELLVQFQDESVVDDSQLPKDRFSAERLKGVDSTLKIQPAELGDSAMYLCASSSNRDGYTFGSGTRLTVV.

This chain joins TRBV28 and TRBJ2-7; a weak D match, TRBD1 (6 bases). In germline, CDR1 is MDHEN, CDR2 SYDVKM. The CDR3 covers 15 residues. The V end lost 6 bases, the J end lost 5 bases, and 20 bases lay between the germline ends. The CDR3 coding sequence is TGTGCCAGCAGCCAGCCCTCTGGGGGCCGAAACGAGCAGTACTTC. Amino acid sequence: CASSQPSGGRNEQYF.

V usage is TRBV4-1 and J usage is TRBJ2-7; 10 bases are shared with TRBD1. J gave up 4 bases and V 3 bases, and 9 bases lay outside the gene matches. This CDR3 is 16 amino acids long. In germline, CDR1 is MGHRA, CDR2 YSYEKL. CDR3 coding DNA: TGCGCCAGCAGCCATGGTAGACAGGGGGCCATTTACGAGCAGTACTTC. It specifies CASSHGRQGAIYEQYF.